This T cell receptor (beta chain) was recovered during a study of tissue T cells after allogeneic stem cell transplantation. Sequencing of TCRbeta CDR3 at survey depth gave sequences and template counts. The data were produced by immunoSEQ multiplex PCR, yet TCRdb's version contains in-frame clones alone and is incomplete. The sample comprises around 4,800 clones, more than 40% of which are singletons, and 15% to 20% rests with the top ten. Regarding the study as a whole: Anatomically similar tissues had similar TCR repertoires within each patient. Sampling depth was limited, and the cohort was small and clinically varied.

As to time point: mouse harvest day 14 after allogeneic transplant. The graft held 10^6 splenic CD5+ T cells and 10^7 T-cell-depleted bone marrow cells. Mice had MHC-mismatched B6 into BALB/c GVHD, sampled day 7 or 14. With regard to this clone: Its antigen is unidentified. Germline and genes: mouse.

Sample: lymph node tissue. The TCR comes from a female BALB/c mouse given C57BL/6 T cells with graft-versus-host disease after an allogeneic hematopoietic cell transplant.

CDR3 sequence reads: CASSPSGTGQDTQYF. CDR3 bases read: TGTGCCAGCAGCCCCTCCGGGACAGGGCAAGACACCCAGTAC. The chain has TRBV5 and TRBJ2-5; 9 nucleotides line up with TRBD1. The sequence runs out 1 residue before the end of the CDR3; the remainder is reconstructed from the germline J gene. The length of the CDR3 is 15 residues. Germline V gene sequence: CDR1 LGHNA, CDR2 YNLKQL (reference sequence). Trimming cost V 4 bases and J 3 bases; bases outside gene matches: 5.